A selection of T cell receptor beta chains follows, all from one sample in a study of T cells after somatic rescue of genetic block. Clones were sequenced by immunoSEQ multiplex PCR, and TCRdb holds only the in-frame ones, with some missing. This table holds approximately 88,000 clones, 70% to 90% found once. The material sequenced was peripheral blood mononuclear cells (PBMCs). The source of these receptors is a young woman. The CDR3 runs from the conserved cysteine through the conserved F or W. D genes are given only for firm matches. For some rows the clone size is stated as once, few or many, or as a class when expanded; others skip it.

d_call	v_call	clone_size	cdr3_length	j_call	cdr3_nt	cdr3_aa
.	TRBV13	.	12	TRBJ1-2	TGTGCCAGCAGCCTCACTTTATGGTGGTACACCTTC	CASSLTLWWYTF
TRBD1	TRBV28	once	14	TRBJ2-7	TGTGCCAGCAGTTTCCCTAACAGGGGCTACGAGCAGTACTTC	CASSFPNRGYEQYF
.	TRBV27	.	16	TRBJ2-1	TGTGCCAGCAGTCCTCTCAGGGGCCATCCGGGGGATGAGCAGTTCTTC	CASSPLRGHPGDEQFF
.	TRBV5-1	.	15	TRBJ1-4	TGCGCCAGCAGCTTGGGCGAGGGGAAGATCGAAAAACTGTTTTTT	CASSLGEGKIEKLFF
TRBD1	TRBV2	.	15	TRBJ2-1	TGTGCCAGCAGTGAACTGTCAGGGGGCTACAATGAGCAGTTCTTC	CASSELSGGYNEQFF
.	TRBV30	.	15	TRBJ2-7	TGTGCCTGGAAGGAGGGTTCGTACAGTGGTTACGAGCAGTACTTC	CAWKEGSYSGYEQYF
.	TRBV7-3	once	14	TRBJ2-3	TGTGCCAGCAGCTTAGGTATCAGCACAGATACGCAGTATTTT	CASSLGISTDTQYF
.	TRBV7-2	.	12	TRBJ2-2	TGTGCCAGCAGCTCTTATACCGGGGAGCTGTTTTTT	CASSSYTGELFF
.	TRBV6-5	.	16	TRBJ1-2	TGTGCCAGCAGTTACTCGTCTCAGGAGCTATTCTATGGCTACACCTTC	CASSYSSQELFYGYTF
.	TRBV9	.	14	TRBJ2-7	TGTGCCAGCAGCGTAGGGAACAGAAATTACGAGCAGTACTTC	CASSVGNRNYEQYF
TRBD1	TRBV4-1	.	12	TRBJ1-4	TGCGCCAGCAGCCAGGACAGGGAAAAACTGTTTTTT	CASSQDREKLFF
TRBD1	TRBV28	.	14	TRBJ1-1	TGTGCCAGCAGTTTCAGACAGGGAGGCACTGAAGCTTTCTTT	CASSFRQGGTEAFF
TRBD2	TRBV27	once	16	TRBJ2-7	TGTGCCAGCAGTTTTCTCGGTAGCGGGAGGTCCTACGAGCAGTACTTC	CASSFLGSGRSYEQYF
TRBD2	TRBV28	.	19	TRBJ2-5	TGTGCCAGCAGTTTATGGGAGATGGGGCCGACTAGCGGGAGGGAGACCCAGTACTTC	CASSLWEMGPTSGRETQYF
.	TRBV7-3	.	14	TRBJ2-4	TGTGCCAGCAGGTCGGGCGGACTGAAAAACATTCAGTACTTC	CASRSGGLKNIQYF
TRBD1	TRBV4-1	.	14	TRBJ1-5	TGCGCCAGCAGGGGGGAACAGGGGGAACAGCCCCAGCATTTT	CASRGEQGEQPQHF
.	TRBV5-1	.	15	TRBJ1-1	TGCGCCAGCAGCTTGGGGGACCCTGGGGTCCCTGAAGCTTTCTTT	CASSLGDPGVPEAFF
TRBD1	TRBV27	.	15	TRBJ2-5	TGTGCCAGCAATCCTCAGGGACAGGTGGGGGAGACCCAGTACTTC	CASNPQGQVGETQYF
TRBD1	TRBV25-1	.	17	TRBJ1-2	TGTGCCAGCAGTGATCCTGGTGGACAGGGGGCGGCCTATGGCTACACCTTC	CASSDPGGQGAAYGYTF
TRBD2	TRBV5-4	once	15	TRBJ2-2	TGTGCCAGCAGCTTGGCGGGAGGGCGAGGCGGGGAGCTGTTTTTT	CASSLAGGRGGELFF
.	TRBV6-6	.	13	TRBJ2-3	TGTGCCAGCAGCCAGTTAGGTGGGGATACGCAGTATTTT	CASSQLGGDTQYF
.	TRBV10-2	once	16	TRBJ2-1	TGCGCCAGCAGTGATCGGGACTTTCTGGGGTACAATGAGCAGTTCTTC	CASSDRDFLGYNEQFF
TRBD1	TRBV19	.	17	TRBJ1-4	TGTGCCAGTAGTAGGACAGGGGGCTTCGCGACTAATGAAAAACTGTTTTTT	CASSRTGGFATNEKLFF
TRBD1	TRBV12-5	few	14	TRBJ1-5	TGTGCTAGTGGTTTACAGGGGATAAATCAGCCCCAGCATTTT	CASGLQGINQPQHF
.	TRBV29-1	.	11	TRBJ1-1	TGCAGCGTCCGGATGGAGACTGAAGCTTTCTTT	CSVRMETEAFF
TRBD1	TRBV27	.	16	TRBJ2-1	TGTGCCAGCAGTACCCCCGGGACAGGGAGTAACAATGAGCAGTTCTTC	CASSTPGTGSNNEQFF
TRBD1	TRBV5-1	.	16	TRBJ2-7	TGCGCCAGCAGCTTGGATGTCCAGGGGGCAAGCTACGAGCAGTACTTC	CASSLDVQGASYEQYF